The present TCR beta chain was sequenced within a study of shared clonotypes between healthy human individuals. The table lists this clone with a count of one. The data were produced by immunoSEQ multiplex PCR, yet TCRdb's version contains in-frame clones alone and is incomplete. The sample has about 2.5 million clones, 92% seen once; the top ten hold roughly 0.34%. The germline V gene has CDR1 SGHRS and CDR2 YFSETQ. CDR3 size: 14 residues. J was trimmed by 2 bases and V by 6 bases; bases with no gene match: 6. The sequence was obtained from a man aged 18 to 29 in good health. Some clones in this sample may be carry-over from other donors' samples. The sequencing input was naive CD4+ T cells from PBMCs. Subset given: CD45RA+ positively selected. The rearrangement joins TRBV5-1 to TRBJ2-3, with TRBD2 matching over 7 bases. CDR3 sequence (DNA): TGCGCCAGCAAAACGGCGGGAGTCACAGATACGCAGTATTTT. This translates into CASKTAGVTDTQYF. The entire variable domain, with the rest obtained from reference TRBV5-1 and TRBJ2-3, is as follows: KAGVTQTPRYLIKTRGQQVTLSCSPISGHRSVSWYQQTPGQGLQFLFEYFSETQRNKGNFPGRFSGRQFSNSRSEMNVSTLELGDSALYLCASKTAGVTDTQYFGPGTRLTVL.